This T cell receptor beta chain was captured by sequencing in a study of beta chain features in type 1 diabetes. Across the whole study: Over all samples combined, fewer than 130,000,000 sorted cells were examined. Overall study results and limits: It was among patients, rather than healthy donors, that naive, central memory and Treg TCRB repertoires appeared more similar. Within each of all four CD4+ subsets, Type 1 diabetes patients had TCRB CDR3s that were moderately but significantly shorter. PCR could preferentially amplify shorter templates, alike in patients and controls.

Concerning this clone itself: Its specificity is unknown. This sample includes further DNA sequences coding for the same CDR3.

Expressed TCRB transcripts were sequenced because the entire RNA isolate underwent reverse transcription. TCRdb's table, derived via immunoSEQ multiplex PCR, lists solely in-frame clones and lacks some. The sample consists of just under 150,000 clones, about 13% of them appearing once. CDR3 length: 12 amino acids. With 6 bases removed from V and 8 bases from J, the gap between germline ends came to 8 bases. CDR1 is SNHLY and CDR2 is FYNNEI in the germline V gene. The receptor's source is a man between 18 and 35 years old with type 1 diabetes. This chain connects TRBV2 to TRBJ1-6; no clear D. The source material was central memory CD4+ T cells from blood. In DNA form, the CDR3 reads TGTGCCAGCAGAACCGGGGATTCACCCCTCCACTTT. Translating gives CASRTGDSPLHF.